This T cell receptor beta chain is drawn from a study of identical twins. The CDR3 spans 17 residues. V was shortened by 6 bases and J by 2 bases, with 19 bases between the two germline ends. Per germline, CDR1 LGHDT and CDR2 YNNKEL (reference sequence). Every sampled donor was Caucasian and healthy. TCRdb reanalysed the 5' RACE reads using MiXCR and keeps one entry per CDR3 protein. This table holds approximately 500,000 distinct CDR3 sequences, roughly 24% found once. The sample was also linked to a second study, of T cells expressing NK-cell markers.

The TCR sequence derives from a woman aged 18-29 years in good health. Source material: CD4+ T cells sorted from blood. The rearrangement joins TRBV3-1 to TRBJ2-2; weak D call: TRBD1 (5 bases). CDR3 protein: CASSHTGRRRNTGELFF. The CDR3 nucleotides read TGTGCCAGCAGTCATACAGGACGCCGAAGAAACACCGGGGAGCTGTTTTTT.